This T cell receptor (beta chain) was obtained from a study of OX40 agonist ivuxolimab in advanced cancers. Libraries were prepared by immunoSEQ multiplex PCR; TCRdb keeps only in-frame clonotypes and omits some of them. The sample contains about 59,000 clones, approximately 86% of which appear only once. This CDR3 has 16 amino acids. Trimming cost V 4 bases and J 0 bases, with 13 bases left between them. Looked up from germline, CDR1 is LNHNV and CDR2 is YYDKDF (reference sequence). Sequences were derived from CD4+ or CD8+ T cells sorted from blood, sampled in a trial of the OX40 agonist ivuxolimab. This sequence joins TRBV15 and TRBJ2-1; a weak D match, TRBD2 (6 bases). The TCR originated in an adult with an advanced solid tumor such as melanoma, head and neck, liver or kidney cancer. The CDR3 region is CATSTPDGSSYNEQFF. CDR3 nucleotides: TGTGCCACCAGCACCCCCGACGGGAGCTCCTACAATGAGCAGTTCTTC.